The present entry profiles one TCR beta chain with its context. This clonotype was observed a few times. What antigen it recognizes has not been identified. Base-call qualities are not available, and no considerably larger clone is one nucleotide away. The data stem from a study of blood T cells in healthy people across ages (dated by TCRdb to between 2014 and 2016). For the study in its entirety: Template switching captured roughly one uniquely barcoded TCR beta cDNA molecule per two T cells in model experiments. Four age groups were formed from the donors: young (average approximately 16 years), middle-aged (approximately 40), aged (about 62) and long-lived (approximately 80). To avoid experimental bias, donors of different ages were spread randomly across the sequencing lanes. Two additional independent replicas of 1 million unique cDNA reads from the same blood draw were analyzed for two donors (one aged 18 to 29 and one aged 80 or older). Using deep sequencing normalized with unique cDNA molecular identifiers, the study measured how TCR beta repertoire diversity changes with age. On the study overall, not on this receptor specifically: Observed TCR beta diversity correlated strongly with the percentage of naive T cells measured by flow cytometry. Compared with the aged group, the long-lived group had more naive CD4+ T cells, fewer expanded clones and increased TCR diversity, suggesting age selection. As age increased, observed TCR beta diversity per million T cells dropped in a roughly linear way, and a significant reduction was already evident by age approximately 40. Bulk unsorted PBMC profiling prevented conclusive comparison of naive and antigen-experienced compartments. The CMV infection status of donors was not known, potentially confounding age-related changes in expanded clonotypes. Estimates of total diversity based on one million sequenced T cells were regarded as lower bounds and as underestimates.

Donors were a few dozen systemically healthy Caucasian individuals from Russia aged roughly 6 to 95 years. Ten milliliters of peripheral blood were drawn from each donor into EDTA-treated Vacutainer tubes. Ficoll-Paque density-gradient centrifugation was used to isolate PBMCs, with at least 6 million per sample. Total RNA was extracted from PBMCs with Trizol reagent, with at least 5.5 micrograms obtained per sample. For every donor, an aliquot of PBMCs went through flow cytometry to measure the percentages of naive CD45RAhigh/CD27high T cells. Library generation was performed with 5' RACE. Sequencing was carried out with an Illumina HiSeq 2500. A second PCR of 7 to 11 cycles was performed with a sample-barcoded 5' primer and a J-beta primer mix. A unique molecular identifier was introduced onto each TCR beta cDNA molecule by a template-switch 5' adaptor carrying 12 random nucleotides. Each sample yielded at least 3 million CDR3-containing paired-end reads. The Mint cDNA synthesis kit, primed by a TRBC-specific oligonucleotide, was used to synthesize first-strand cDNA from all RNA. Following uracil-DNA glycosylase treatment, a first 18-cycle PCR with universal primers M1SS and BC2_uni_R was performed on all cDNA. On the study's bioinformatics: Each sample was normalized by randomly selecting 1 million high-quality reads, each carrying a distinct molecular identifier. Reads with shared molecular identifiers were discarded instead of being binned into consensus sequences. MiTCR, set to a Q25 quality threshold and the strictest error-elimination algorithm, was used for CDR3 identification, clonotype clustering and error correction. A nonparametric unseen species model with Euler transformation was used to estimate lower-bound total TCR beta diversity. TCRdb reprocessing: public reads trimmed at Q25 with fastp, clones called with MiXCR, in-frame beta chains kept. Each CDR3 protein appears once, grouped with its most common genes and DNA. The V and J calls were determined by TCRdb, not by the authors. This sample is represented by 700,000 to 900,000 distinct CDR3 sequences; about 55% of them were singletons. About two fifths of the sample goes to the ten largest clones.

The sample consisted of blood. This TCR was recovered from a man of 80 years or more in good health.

The DNA sequence follows: TGTGCCAGCAGTCCAGCGGGGGCGTTAGCTAACTATGGCTACACCTTC. Protein translation: CASSPAGALANYGYTF. The chain was built from TRBV27 and TRBJ1-2; matching of 6 bases hints at TRBD1 as the D gene. A distance of 16 bases separates the germline ends of V and J, which lose 5 bases and 0 bases respectively. Spanning cysteine to phenylalanine, the CDR3 consists of 16 amino acids. The only DNA kept is the CDR3, 48 bases in frame from the first base. The germline V gene (reference sequence) sets CDR1 to MNHEY and CDR2 to SMNVEV.